This T cell receptor beta chain was identified during a study of a mutant IDH1 vaccine in newly diagnosed glioma. On the study more broadly: With temozolomide cycles, or 4-6 weeks after radiotherapy alone, vaccination was started.

The CDR3 extends over 21 amino acids. Sequencing was performed with immunoSEQ multiplex PCR; in TCRdb, only in-frame clones are kept and a portion is missing. The table shows tens of thousands of clones, with about 86% occurring only once. Time point reported: week 35, safety follow-up. Topical imiquimod accompanied each vaccine dose, which consisted of 300 ug of mutant IDH1 20-mer peptide. The sample holds a few counts of this clone. Its antigen is as yet unknown. The clonotype originates from a woman aged 40 to 50 with glioma. Some clones in this sample may be carry-over from other donors' samples. The rearrangement joins TRBV21-1 to TRBJ1-5; whether TRBD1, the table's D call, matches the DNA was not checked. TRBV21-1 is designated a pseudogene. The specimen was PBMCs, collected from a glioma patient whose treatment included an IDH1 peptide vaccine. CDR3 coding DNA: TGTGCCAGCAGCCACGTACCGTCGCCCACAGGGACCCGCGCATTAAATCAGCCCCAGCATTTT. It specifies CASSHVPSPTGTRALNQPQHF.